What follows are 32 T cell receptor beta chains derived from one specimen sequenced in a study of CD8 T cells in Susac syndrome. Reverse transcription of 0.5 to 1 ug RNA was performed with random hexamers. MiXCR, applied by TCRdb to the immunoSEQ multiplex PCR reads, yields one record per CDR3 protein. The table has roughly 200,000 distinct CDR3 sequences, more than 85% seen once. Sequencing was performed on CD4+ T cells from PBMCs. These receptors were obtained from a human donor with Susac syndrome.

The chain uses TRBV12-3 or TRBV12-4 and TRBJ2-5, with no clear D. The CDR3 is made up of 14 amino acids. V lost 6 bases and J 4 bases, leaving 15 bases between the germline ends. The CDR3 loop reads CASRPPQVSETQYF. The CDR3 DNA sequence: TGTGCCAGCAGACCCCCTCAAGTCTCAGAGACCCAGTACTTC.

This clonotype has a single count. This chain connects TRBV5-4 to TRBJ2-7; D could derive from TRBD1 or TRBD2 (6 bases each). The CDR3 is 15 amino acids. Germline V gene sequence: CDR1 SGHNT, CDR2 YYREEE (reference sequence). Trimming cost V 2 bases and J 3 bases, with 15 bases left between them. The CDR3 sequence: CASSFGLGGLYEQYF. The CDR3 bases are TGTGCCAGCAGCTTTGGGTTAGGGGGGCTCTACGAGCAGTACTTC.

The chain employs TRBV4-1 and TRBJ1-2, with D tentatively TRBD1 (5 bases). CDR1 MGHRA and CDR2 YSYEKL come from the germline V gene. The CDR3 has 15 residues. V lost 6 bases and J lost 1, with 15 bases in between. In nucleotides, the CDR3 is TGCGCCAGCAGTATAGGCGACAGTGTTAACTATGGCTACACCTTC. Translation: CASSIGDSVNYGYTF.

J is TRBJ2-7 and V is TRBV12-3 or TRBV12-4, with D possibly matching TRBD2 (5 bases). Trimming shortened V by 5 bases and J by 10 bases, and 24 bases separated the two germline ends. This CDR3 contains 15 residues. The CDR3 loop is CASSKTWTGGNVQYF. CDR3 DNA sequence: TGTGCCAGCAGTAAAACATGGACTGGAGGAAATGTTCAGTACTTC.

The V call is TRBV28, the J call TRBJ1-2, with a tentative D call TRBD1 (6 bases). Germline CDR1 reads MDHEN; CDR2 reads SYDVKM. The CDR3 is made up of 13 amino acids. V shed 3 bases and J shed 4 bases, with 9 bases lying between them. The CDR3: CASSFGRGYGYTF. The CDR3 DNA sequence: TGTGCCAGCAGTTTCGGCAGGGGCTATGGCTACACCTTC.

The chain uses TRBV5-1 and TRBJ2-2; D is undetermined. CDR3 size: 13 residues. V lost 4 bases, J lost 2 bases, and 6 bases lay in between. Germline V gene sequence: CDR1 SGHRS, CDR2 YFSETQ. CDR3 sequence reads: CASSLVNTGELFF. CDR3 nucleotides: TGCGCCAGCAGCCTGGTCAACACCGGGGAGCTGTTTTTT.

The chain employs TRBV29-1 and TRBJ1-5; D is uncertain. The length of the CDR3 is 13 residues. CDR1 is SQVTM and CDR2 is ANQGSEA in the germline V gene. The V end was cut by 5 bases, the J end by 9 bases, with 17 bases between. CDR3 sequence reads: CSVSDSTQSPQHF. The CDR3 DNA reads as TGCAGCGTTTCTGATTCAACACAATCGCCCCAGCATTTT.

V is TRBV2 and J is TRBJ1-5; weak D call: TRBD1 (6 bases). Per germline, CDR1 SNHLY and CDR2 FYNNEI. V lost 4 bases and J lost 4, with 11 bases in between. The CDR3 is 14 amino acids. DNA for the CDR3: TGTGCCAGCAGTGGCGGACAGAATAATCAGCCCCAGCATTTT. Amino acid sequence: CASSGGQNNQPQHF.

The chain carries TRBV5-1 and TRBJ2-4; 9 bases line up with TRBD1. The CDR3 consists of 17 residues. Unmatched junction bases numbered 9, after V lost 3 bases and J lost 2 bases. The germline V gene has CDR1 SGHRS and CDR2 YFSETQ. The CDR3 region has the DNA TGCGCCAGCAGCTCGACGGGACAGGGTACTACCAAAAACATTCAGTACTTC. This sequence encodes CASSSTGQGTTKNIQYF.

This clonotype appeared a single time. V usage is TRBV27 and J usage is TRBJ1-4; 7 nucleotides match TRBD1. J was trimmed by 11 bases and V by 6 bases; bases with no gene match: 9. Germline CDR1 reads MNHEY; CDR2 reads SMNVEV (reference sequence). The CDR3 consists of 13 residues. CDR3 residues: CASRDVDRDKLFF. The CDR3 nucleotides read TGTGCCAGCAGGGACGTTGACAGGGACAAACTGTTTTTT.

This chain joins TRBV30 and TRBJ1-1, with TRBD1 identical over 10 bases. V lost 4 bases to trimming and J lost 10 bases; unmatched junction nucleotides: 12. Germline lookup yields CDR1 GTSNPN and CDR2 SVGIG (reference sequence). The CDR3 sequence is 14 residues long. The DNA for the CDR3 is TGTGCCTGGATGCTTGGGACAGGGGACTTGGGAGCTTTCTTT. It yields the protein CAWMLGTGDLGAFF.

The chain links TRBV2 to TRBJ1-1; unclear D gene. From germline, CDR1 is SNHLY and CDR2 FYNNEI. CDR3 length: 13 amino acids. The ends were cut back, 2 bases at V and 4 bases at J, with 8 bases in the middle. CDR3 sequence reads: CASSEQLATEAFF. In DNA, the CDR3 is TGTGCCAGCAGTGAACAGTTGGCCACTGAAGCTTTCTTT.

This clonotype was seen only once. In DNA, the CDR3 is TGTGCCAGCAGTTGGGACCGCTCTGGGGCCAACGTCCTGACTTTC. This codes for CASSWDRSGANVLTF. This chain links TRBV5-6 with TRBJ2-6; D might be TRBD1 or TRBD2, each matching 5 bases. The CDR3 is made up of 15 amino acids. Germline loops: CDR1 SGHDT, CDR2 YYEEEE. V dropped 5 bases and J dropped 0 bases, with 9 bases sitting between them.

The genes are TRBV18 and TRBJ1-1; 7 bases are shared with TRBD1. J gave up 3 bases and V 2 bases, and 0 bases lay outside the gene matches. Germline CDR1 and CDR2: KGHSH and LQKENI. The CDR3 runs 13 residues. CDR3: CASSPTGDTEAFF. The CDR3 DNA follows: TGTGCCAGCTCACCAACAGGGGACACTGAAGCTTTCTTT.

The genes are TRBV20-1 and TRBJ1-1; no definite D call. CDR1 and CDR2 from the germline V gene are DFQATT and SNEGSKA (reference sequence). There are 14 residues in the CDR3. V gave up 0 bases and J gave up 1 base, with 9 bases separating them. CDR3 sequence (DNA): TGCAGTGCTAGAGATCTCAGGAAGAACACTGAAGCTTTCTTT. As protein: CSARDLRKNTEAFF.

The V and J genes are TRBV20-1 and TRBJ1-2, with 9 bases lining up with TRBD1. V trimming: 6 bases; J trimming: 1 base; junction bases outside the gene matches: 6. The CDR3 covers 14 residues. The germline CDR1 and CDR2 sequences are DFQATT and SNEGSKA (reference sequence). The chain's CDR3 is CSALNRGLNYGYTF. DNA for the CDR3: TGCAGTGCCCTCAACAGGGGGCTTAACTATGGCTACACCTTC.

This chain links TRBV12-3 or TRBV12-4 with TRBJ2-7, with 7 bases fitting TRBD1. The CDR3 runs to 14 residues. V was clipped by 3 bases and J by 4 bases; unmatched bases: 6. The CDR3 DNA follows: TGTGCCAGCAGTTTTAGACAGGGTCAGTACGAGCAGTACTTC. Translating it yields CASSFRQGQYEQYF.

The chain combines TRBV5-4 with TRBJ2-7; D is undetermined. The CDR3 is 15 residues long. Trimming cost V 3 bases and J 3 bases, with 16 bases left between them. The germline V gene has CDR1 SGHNT and CDR2 YYREEE (reference sequence). CDR3 residues: CASSYGYVQNYEQYF. CDR3 DNA: TGTGCCAGCAGCTATGGCTACGTTCAAAACTACGAGCAGTACTTC.

The V call is TRBV7-8, the J call TRBJ1-2; D gene unclear. This CDR3 is 17 amino acids long. Trimming shortened V by 5 bases and J by 4 bases, and 23 bases separated the two germline ends. The germline V gene encodes CDR1 SGHVS and CDR2 FQNEAQ. Here the CDR3 DNA reads TGTGCCAGCAGCGCAATCAGTTCAGGAGGATTTGTCTATGGCTACACCTTC. This codes for CASSAISSGGFVYGYTF.

This clonotype was counted only a few times. The chain links TRBV6-1 to TRBJ1-6; possible D gene TRBD1, 5 bases. The CDR3 covers 13 residues. V lost 5 bases, J lost 8 bases, and 10 bases lay in between. The germline V gene encodes CDR1 MNHNS and CDR2 SASEGT. CDR3 amino acids: CASSRDGDSPLHF. As DNA, the CDR3 is TGTGCCAGCAGTAGGGACGGGGATTCACCCCTCCACTTT.

The chain is built from TRBV20-1 and TRBJ2-4; 10 nucleotides match TRBD1. The CDR3 runs 14 residues. Losses at the gene ends were 6 bases for V and 6 bases for J; bases not matched to a gene: 8. CDR1 and CDR2 (germline): DFQATT, SNEGSKA (reference sequence). The CDR3 loop reads CSAYRDRGINIQYF. In nucleotides, the CDR3 is TGCAGTGCGTACCGGGACAGGGGAATAAACATTCAGTACTTC.

This sequence joins TRBV5-4 and TRBJ2-2; TRBD2 matches at 13 bases. Germline values: CDR1 SGHNT, CDR2 YYREEE (reference sequence). The CDR3 is 15 amino acids. Trimming took 4 bases from V and 6 from J; bases not matched to a gene: 3. The chain's CDR3 is CASSHTSGGAGELFF. In DNA, the CDR3 is TGTGCCAGCAGCCACACTAGCGGGGGGGCCGGGGAGCTGTTTTTT.

The chain has TRBV2 and TRBJ1-5; D is uncertain. The CDR3 extends over 14 amino acids. V lost 3 bases, J lost 7 bases, and 13 bases lay in between. Germline V gene data show CDR1 as SNHLY and CDR2 as FYNNEI. The chain's CDR3 is CASSEIRQLQPQHF. In DNA, the CDR3 is TGTGCCAGCAGTGAGATCCGTCAGTTGCAGCCCCAGCATTTT.

The V gene is TRBV20-1, the J gene TRBJ2-5; no reliable D call. The length of the CDR3 is 12 residues. CDR1 is DFQATT and CDR2 is SNEGSKA in the germline V gene (reference sequence). CDR3 protein: CSLKIQLETQYF. CDR3 DNA sequence: TGCAGCCTTAAGATTCAGCTGGAGACCCAGTACTTC.

The chain has TRBV18 and TRBJ1-5; perhaps TRBD1 as D (5 bases). Germline CDR1 and CDR2: KGHSH and LQKENI. The CDR3 is made up of 14 amino acids. V gave up 6 bases and J gave up 3 bases, with 12 bases separating them. Here the CDR3 DNA reads TGTGCCAGCTCCAGGGACTTGACCAATCAGCCCCAGCATTTT. It codes for CASSRDLTNQPQHF. The entire variable domain, with the rest obtained from reference TRBV18 and TRBJ1-5, is as follows: NAGVMQNPRHLVRRRGQEARLRCSPMKGHSHVYWYRQLPEEGLKFMVYLQKENIIDESGMPKERFSAEFPKEGPSILRIQQVVRGDSAAYFCASSRDLTNQPQHFGDGTRLSIL.

The chain has TRBV18 and TRBJ2-7; TRBD2 matches at 8 bases. V lost 0 bases, J lost 0 bases, and 1 base stayed unmatched. Germline V gene sequence: CDR1 KGHSH, CDR2 LQKENI. CDR3 size: 15 residues. CDR3 residues: CASSPPRGVSYEQYF. CDR3 DNA: TGTGCCAGCTCACCACCGCGGGGGGTCTCCTACGAGCAGTACTTC.

The rearrangement uses TRBV7-9 and TRBJ2-3; no reliable D call. V shed 1 base and J shed 14 bases, with 10 bases lying between them. The CDR3 is made up of 11 amino acids. Germline-derived CDR1 and CDR2 are SEHNR and FQNEAQ (reference sequence). CDR3 nucleotide sequence: TGTGCCAGCAGCTTAGAGGCAGCCACGTATTTT. Amino acid sequence: CASSLEAATYF.

V and J are TRBV5-1 and TRBJ1-1, with no clear D. The CDR3 length is 14 residues. Germline V gene lookup returns CDR1 SGHRS and CDR2 YFSETQ. Trimming removed 0 bases at V and 0 bases at J, with 6 bases between. The CDR3 sequence is CASSLGELNTEAFF. The CDR3 region has the DNA TGCGCCAGCAGCTTGGGAGAGCTGAACACTGAAGCTTTCTTT.

The gene calls are TRBV2 and TRBJ2-7; D might be TRBD2 (6 bases). V was shortened by 5 bases and J by 1 base, with 15 bases between the two germline ends. From germline, CDR1 is SNHLY and CDR2 FYNNEI. This CDR3 comprises 15 residues. CDR3 coding DNA: TGTGCCAGCAGTCGAGGCGGGGTCGGATCCTACGAGCAGTACTTC. This codes for CASSRGGVGSYEQYF. The full variable domain, rest sourced from reference TRBV2 and TRBJ2-7, is EPEVTQTPSHQVTQMGQEVILRCVPISNHLYFYWYRQILGQKVEFLVSFYNNEISEKSEIFDDQFSVERPDGSNFTLKIRSTKLEDSAMYFCASSRGGVGSYEQYFGPGTRLTVT.

The rearrangement joins TRBV6-2 or TRBV6-3 to TRBJ2-1; tentatively, D is TRBD1 (5 bases). This CDR3 is built from 13 residues. CDR1 is MNHEY and CDR2 is SVGEGT in the germline V gene. The ends were cut back, 2 bases at V and 6 bases at J, with 8 bases in the middle. CDR3: CASSYARVNEQFF. CDR3 sequence (DNA): TGTGCCAGCAGTTACGCCAGGGTCAATGAGCAGTTCTTC.

Concerning this clonotype: Its ends do not fully match the called genes, so a read error is possible. The gene calls are TRBV7-7 and TRBJ2-1; 7 positions match TRBD1. This CDR3 comprises 15 residues. CDR1 is SSHAT and CDR2 is FNYEAQ in the germline V gene (reference sequence). CDR3 sequence reads: CASSLAGTDYNEQFF. Written as DNA, the CDR3 is TGTGCTAGCAGCTTAGCCGGGACAGATTACAATGAGCAGTTCTTC.

This chain joins TRBV4-1 and TRBJ2-4; either TRBD1 or TRBD2 may supply D (6 bases each). The V gene lost 0 bases and the J gene lost 7 bases, with 13 bases spanning the gap. Germline values: CDR1 MGHRA, CDR2 YSYEKL. CDR3 length equals 15 residues. The CDR3 spells CASSQEERGVNIQYF. CDR3 sequence (DNA): TGCGCCAGCAGCCAAGAGGAGAGGGGGGTGAACATTCAGTACTTC.